This TCR beta chain is drawn from a study of blood T cells in healthy people across ages. Across the whole study: T cells yielded about one barcoded beta molecule per two cells through template switching.

Drawing of peripheral blood yielded roughly 10 milliliters from each donor. Alongside a J-beta primer mix, a sample-barcoded 5' primer served in a second PCR lasting about 7 to 12 cycles. From the 5' RACE reads, TCRdb called clonotypes with MiXCR, one entry per CDR3 protein. The sample comprises fewer than 2,000,000 distinct CDR3 sequences, about 35% of which are singletons, and about 11% rests with the top ten. Germline-derived CDR1 and CDR2 are SGHTA and FQGNSA. Trimming shortened V by 3 bases and J by 5 bases, and 11 bases separated the two germline ends. There are 14 residues in the CDR3. The sequence came from a woman aged 25 to 39 in good health. V usage is TRBV7-2 and J usage is TRBJ1-5; TRBD1 might be the D (6 bases). Sequencing was done on a sample of blood. CDR3 loop: CASSLNRVDQPQHF. The CDR3 nucleotides read TGTGCCAGCAGCTTGAACAGGGTCGATCAGCCCCAGCATTTT.